The 9 T cell receptor beta chains listed next were all sequenced from one sample in a study of T cell responses to AZD1222 COVID-19 vaccine. Using immunoSEQ multiplex PCR, the repertoire was profiled, and TCRdb retains in-frame clones only, with some absent. The sample gives 150,000 or so clones, roughly nine tenths of which show up once; 1.5% to 2% is in the top ten. The material was peripheral blood, obtained on day 0 of AZD1222 vaccination. These receptors were obtained from an adult in good health.

The rearrangement uses TRBV5-1 and TRBJ1-2, with 7 bases aligning to TRBD1. This CDR3 contains 16 residues. Germline-derived CDR1 and CDR2 are SGHRS and YFSETQ. Trimming at V came to 5 bases and at J to 0 bases, leaving 10 bases not matched to a gene. The DNA of the CDR3 is TGCGCCAGCAGGTCCACCCAGGGGGTTTCTAACTATGGCTACACCTTC. Translated, it gives CASRSTQGVSNYGYTF. The variable domain in full, with the rest retrieved from reference TRBV5-1 and TRBJ1-2, is KAGVTQTPRYLIKTRGQQVTLSCSPISGHRSVSWYQQTPGQGLQFLFEYFSETQRNKGNFPGRFSGRQFSNSRSEMNVSTLELGDSALYLCASRSTQGVSNYGYTFGSGTRLTVV.

This clone has more than one count but fewer than ten. This chain links TRBV11-2 with TRBJ1-1; D call uncertain. Germline V gene data show CDR1 as SGHAT and CDR2 as FQNNGV. V lost 2 bases to trimming and J lost 0 bases, with 7 bases between them. The length of the CDR3 is 14 residues. The DNA for the CDR3 is TGTGCCAGCAGCTTATGGCAGCTGAACACTGAAGCTTTCTTT. It yields the protein CASSLWQLNTEAFF.

The V and J genes are TRBV28 and TRBJ1-1; D is possibly TRBD1 (5 bases). V dropped 6 bases and J dropped 0 bases, with 11 bases sitting between them. This CDR3 comprises 14 residues. Germline values: CDR1 MDHEN, CDR2 SYDVKM. DNA for the CDR3: TGTGCCAGCAGCCTGGGACGGCTGAACACTGAAGCTTTCTTT. As protein: CASSLGRLNTEAFF.

V gene TRBV18 combines with J gene TRBJ1-4; 10 bases line up with TRBD1. Germline lookup yields CDR1 KGHSH and CDR2 LQKENI. Germline trimming cut 2 bases from V and 7 bases from J; bases unmatched to any gene: 4. This CDR3 is 15 amino acids long. Here the CDR3 DNA reads TGTGCCAGCTCACCAGCGACAGGGGGCTCTGAAAAACTGTTTTTT. Its translation: CASSPATGGSEKLFF.

This chain connects TRBV5-6 to TRBJ2-5; D perhaps matches TRBD2 (6 bases). The CDR3 runs to 15 residues. V lost 3 bases and J lost 2, with 14 bases in between. Germline values: CDR1 SGHDT, CDR2 YYEEEE. CDR3 nucleotide sequence: TGTGCCAGCAGCTCCTTTTTGGGAGGACAAGAGACCCAGTACTTC. Protein: CASSSFLGGQETQYF.

V and J are TRBV28 and TRBJ1-3, with 7 nucleotides matching TRBD1. V was pared by 1 base and J by 7 bases, with 4 bases of the junction left unmatched. From germline, CDR1 is MDHEN and CDR2 SYDVKM. This CDR3 is 14 amino acids long. CDR3 DNA sequence: TGTGCCAGCAGTTTATTCCAGGGGGAGAACACCATATATTTT. Residues: CASSLFQGENTIYF. Filled out from reference TRBV28 and TRBJ1-3, the complete variable domain reads DVKVTQSSRYLVKRTGEKVFLECVQDMDHENMFWYRQDPGLGLRLIYFSYDVKMKEKGDIPEGYSVSREKKERFSLILESASTNQTSMYLCASSLFQGENTIYFGEGSWLTVV.

J is TRBJ2-3 and V is TRBV6-5; 7 nucleotides line up with TRBD1. There are 15 residues in the CDR3. The V and J ends lost 2 bases and 1 base, in that order; junction bases with no gene match: 3. CDR1 MNHEY and CDR2 SVGAGI come from the germline V gene. Written as DNA, the CDR3 is TGTGCCAGCAGTTACACCGGGACAGGCACAGATACGCAGTATTTT. Translated: CASSYTGTGTDTQYF.

The chain links TRBV7-3 to TRBJ1-2; TRBD1 might be the D (6 bases). Trimming took 5 bases from V and 7 from J, leaving 17 bases between them. CDR3 length equals 14 residues. Germline CDR1 is SGHTA and CDR2 is FQGTGA. CDR3 in amino acids: CASSPSGGVGGYTF. The CDR3 DNA reads TGTGCCAGCAGCCCCTCGGGGGGCGTAGGTGGCTACACCTTC.

The gene calls are TRBV7-9 and TRBJ1-2, with a tentative D call TRBD1 (5 bases). With 7 bases removed from V and 4 bases from J, the gap between germline ends came to 19 bases. Germline lookup yields CDR1 SEHNR and CDR2 FQNEAQ (reference sequence). This CDR3 spans 15 amino acids. CDR3 nucleotides: TGTGCCAGCACCCTTATAACGGCAGGGATCTATGGCTACACCTTC. This sequence encodes CASTLITAGIYGYTF.